This T cell receptor (beta chain) stems from a study of shared clonotypes between healthy human individuals. Profiling relied on immunoSEQ multiplex PCR, and the TCRdb table lists in-frame clones only, not all of them. The profile shows around 1.9 million clones, 85% to 95% of them singletons. As concerns this clone: The same CDR3 is also encoded by other DNA sequences in this sample.

Terminally differentiated effector memory CD45RA+ cells were excluded from the naive CD8 cells, which were CD45RO-negative and positively selected for CCR7. CDR1 is SGHRS, CDR2 YFSETQ, per germline. This CDR3 spans 13 amino acids. The germline V and J ends were trimmed by 0 bases and 5 bases, with 6 bases remaining between them. V is TRBV5-1 and J is TRBJ1-5; TRBD1 is a possible D gene (5 bases). This sequence was found in a man aged 18 to 30 in good health. Some clones in this sample may be carry-over from other donors' samples. The sample was naive CD8+ T cells from PBMCs. The CDR3 DNA is TGCGCCAGCAGCTTGGCGGGGGATCAGCCCCAGCATTTT. Translating it yields CASSLAGDQPQHF.